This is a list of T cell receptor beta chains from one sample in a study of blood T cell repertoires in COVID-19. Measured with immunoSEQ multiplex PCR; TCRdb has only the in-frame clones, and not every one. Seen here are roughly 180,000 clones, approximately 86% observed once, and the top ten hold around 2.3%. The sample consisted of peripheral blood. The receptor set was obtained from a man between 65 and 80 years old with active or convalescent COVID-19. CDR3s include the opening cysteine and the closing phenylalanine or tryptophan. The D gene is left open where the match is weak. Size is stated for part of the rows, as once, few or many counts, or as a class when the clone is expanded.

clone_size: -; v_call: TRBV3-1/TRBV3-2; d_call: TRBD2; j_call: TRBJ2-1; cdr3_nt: TGTGCCAGCAGCCAGAGGGGGACTAGCCGCAGCTCCTACAATGAGCAGTTCTTC; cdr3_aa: CASSQRGTSRSSYNEQFF
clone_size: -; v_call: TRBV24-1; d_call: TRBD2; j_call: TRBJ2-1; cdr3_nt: TGTGCCACCAGTGAAAATATAGCGACTAGCGGGAGCTATGAGCAGTTCTTC; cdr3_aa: CATSENIATSGSYEQFF
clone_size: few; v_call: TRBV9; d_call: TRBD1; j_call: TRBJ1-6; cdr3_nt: TGTGCCAGCAGCGCACAGGGGCCCAGCTCCTATAATTCACCCCTCCACTTT; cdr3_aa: CASSAQGPSSYNSPLHF
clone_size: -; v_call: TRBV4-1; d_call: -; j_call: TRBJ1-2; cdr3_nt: TGCGCCAGCAGCCAAGATGTTCGGGGACATAGACTTTCGAGTGGCTACACCTTC; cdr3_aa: CASSQDVRGHRLSSGYTF
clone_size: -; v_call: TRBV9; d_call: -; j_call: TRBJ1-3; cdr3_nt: TGTGCCAGCCGTTCGGGAAACACCATATATTTT; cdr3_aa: CASRSGNTIYF
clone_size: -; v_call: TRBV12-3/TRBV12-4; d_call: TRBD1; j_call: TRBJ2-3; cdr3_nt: TGTGCCAGCAGGACAGGGTCCGCAGATACGCAGTATTTT; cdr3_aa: CASRTGSADTQYF
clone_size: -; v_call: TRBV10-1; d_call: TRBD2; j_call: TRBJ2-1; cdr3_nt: TGCGCCAGCAGTGAGTCGGGGACTAACTCCTACAATGAGCAGTTCTTC; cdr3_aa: CASSESGTNSYNEQFF
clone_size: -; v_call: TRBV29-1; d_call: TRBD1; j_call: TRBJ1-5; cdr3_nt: TGCAGCGTTGTCGCGGCAGGGGGGCAGCCCCAGCATTTT; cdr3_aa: CSVVAAGGQPQHF
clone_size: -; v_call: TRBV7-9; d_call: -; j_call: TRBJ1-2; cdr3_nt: TGTGCCAGCAGCTCCGTAAACGAGACTATCAACTATGGCTACACCTTC; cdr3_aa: CASSSVNETINYGYTF
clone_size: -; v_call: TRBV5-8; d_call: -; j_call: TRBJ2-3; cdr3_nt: TGTGCCAGCACTCCGTGGCGGGTTTCAGATACGCAGTATTTT; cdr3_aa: CASTPWRVSDTQYF
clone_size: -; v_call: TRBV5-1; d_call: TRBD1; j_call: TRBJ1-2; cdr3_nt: TGCGCCAGCAGCTTGGGGGCCCGGGACAGTGACGGCTACACCTTC; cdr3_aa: CASSLGARDSDGYTF
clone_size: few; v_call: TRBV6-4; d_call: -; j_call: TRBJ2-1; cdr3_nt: TGTGCCAGCAGTGAAGCCCCGCTAGCAGTAGGGAGCAATGAGCAGTTCTTC; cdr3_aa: CASSEAPLAVGSNEQFF
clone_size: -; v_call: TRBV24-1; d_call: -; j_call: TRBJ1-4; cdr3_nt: TGTGCCACCAGTTCGGGGGGGGCAACTAATGAAAAACTGTTTTTT; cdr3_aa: CATSSGGATNEKLFF
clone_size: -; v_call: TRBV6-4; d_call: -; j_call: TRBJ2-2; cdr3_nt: TGTGCCAGCAGGCTCCACGAGGGGGGGCTCACCGGGGAGCTGTTTTTT; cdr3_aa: CASRLHEGGLTGELFF
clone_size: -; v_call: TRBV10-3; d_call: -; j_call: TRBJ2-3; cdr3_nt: TGTGCCATCAGCCAGACAGGCCTCACAGATACGCAGTATTTT; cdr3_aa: CAISQTGLTDTQYF
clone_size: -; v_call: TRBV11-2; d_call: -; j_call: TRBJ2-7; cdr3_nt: TGTGCCAGCAGCTGGACAGCCAGAGCAGGCGAGCAGTACTTC; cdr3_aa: CASSWTARAGEQYF
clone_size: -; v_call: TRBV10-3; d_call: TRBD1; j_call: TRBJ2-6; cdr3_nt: TGTGCCATCAGAGGACAGGTAACCATCTCTGGGGCCAACGTCCTGACTTTC; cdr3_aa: CAIRGQVTISGANVLTF
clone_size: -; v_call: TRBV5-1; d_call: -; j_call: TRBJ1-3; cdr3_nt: TGCGCCAGCAGCACAACAGGATCGTTCGGAAACACCATATATTTT; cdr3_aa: CASSTTGSFGNTIYF
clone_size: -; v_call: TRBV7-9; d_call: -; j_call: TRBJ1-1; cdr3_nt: TGTGCCAGCAGCTTAGATTCCAGGACTGAAGCTTTCTTT; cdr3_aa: CASSLDSRTEAFF
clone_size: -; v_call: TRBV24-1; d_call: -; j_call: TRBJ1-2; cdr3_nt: TGTGCCACCAGTGATTTGAGCAGGGCCTCTTTCCACTTC; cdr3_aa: CATSDLSRASFHF
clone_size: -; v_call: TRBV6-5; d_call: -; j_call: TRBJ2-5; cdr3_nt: TGTGCCAGCAGTTACTCGACAGGAGGTATGGTGGTGACCCAGTACTTC; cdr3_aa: CASSYSTGGMVVTQYF
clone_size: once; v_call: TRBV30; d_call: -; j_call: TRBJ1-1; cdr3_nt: TGTGCCTGCCGTCGGGGGGTGGGCACTGAAGCTTTCTTT; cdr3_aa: CACRRGVGTEAFF
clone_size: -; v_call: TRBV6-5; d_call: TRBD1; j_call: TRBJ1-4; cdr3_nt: TGTGCCAGCACCAGGGGGCGCAATGAAAAACTGTTTTTT; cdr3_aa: CASTRGRNEKLFF
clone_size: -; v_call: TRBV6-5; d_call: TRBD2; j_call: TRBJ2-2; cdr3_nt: TGTGCCAGCACCCTGACTAGCGGGCCCACCGGGGAGCTGTTTTTT; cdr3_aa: CASTLTSGPTGELFF
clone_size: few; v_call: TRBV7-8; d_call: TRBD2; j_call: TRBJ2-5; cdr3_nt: TGTGCCAGCAGCTTAGCGGCGCTAGCGGGGATAGGGGAGACCCAGTACTTC; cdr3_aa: CASSLAALAGIGETQYF
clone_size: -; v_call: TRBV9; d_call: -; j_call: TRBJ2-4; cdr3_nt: TGTGCCAGCAGCGTAGGACCGTCGGGAAACATTCAGTACTTC; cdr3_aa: CASSVGPSGNIQYF
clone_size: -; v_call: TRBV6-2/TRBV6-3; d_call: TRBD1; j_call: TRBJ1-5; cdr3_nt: TGTGCCAGCAGCCCAACAGGGGATCAGCCCCAGCATTTT; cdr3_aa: CASSPTGDQPQHF
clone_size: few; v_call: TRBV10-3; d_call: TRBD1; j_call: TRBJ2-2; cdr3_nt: TGTGCCATCTCCGACAGGGTGTCCGCCGGGGAGCTGTTTTTT; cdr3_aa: CAISDRVSAGELFF
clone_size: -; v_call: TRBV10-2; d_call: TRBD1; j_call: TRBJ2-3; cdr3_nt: TGCGCCAGCCGACAGGGACAGGGGGTTGCAGATACGCAGTATTTT; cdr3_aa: CASRQGQGVADTQYF
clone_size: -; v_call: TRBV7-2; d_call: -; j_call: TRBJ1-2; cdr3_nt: TGTGCCAGCAGCTTAGGCGGGGGGCGAAACTATGGCTACACCTTC; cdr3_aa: CASSLGGGRNYGYTF
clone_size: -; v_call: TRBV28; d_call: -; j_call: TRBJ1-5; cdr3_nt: TGTGCCAGCAGTTCCGTCAGGGGCCGAACGCCCCAGCATTTT; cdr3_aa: CASSSVRGRTPQHF
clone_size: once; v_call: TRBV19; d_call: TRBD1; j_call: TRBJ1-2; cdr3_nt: TGTGCCAGTAGTAAAGGGACAGGGGCCAAGGGCTATGGCTACACCTTC; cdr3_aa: CASSKGTGAKGYGYTF
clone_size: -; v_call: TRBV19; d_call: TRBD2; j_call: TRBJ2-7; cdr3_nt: TGTGCCAGTAGTCAGCGGGAGGGGGCCCACGAGCAGTACTTC; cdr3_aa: CASSQREGAHEQYF
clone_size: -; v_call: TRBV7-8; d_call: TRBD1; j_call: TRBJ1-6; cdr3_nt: TGTGCCAGCAGCCGCCGGGACAGGGGGTACATCGATTCACCCCTCCACTTT; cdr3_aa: CASSRRDRGYIDSPLHF
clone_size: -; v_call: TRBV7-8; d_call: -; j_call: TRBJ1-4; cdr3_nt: TGTGCCAGCAGCTTAGATGCGAATGAAAAACTGTTTTTT; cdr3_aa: CASSLDANEKLFF
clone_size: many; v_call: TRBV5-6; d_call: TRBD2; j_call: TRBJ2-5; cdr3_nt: TGTGCCAGCAGCTTGGCTAGGACAAGGGGAGGGGAGACCCAGTACTTC; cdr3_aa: CASSLARTRGGETQYF
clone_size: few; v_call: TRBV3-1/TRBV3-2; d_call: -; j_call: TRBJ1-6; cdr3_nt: TGTGCCAGCAGCCAAGGAGGGAGCTCACCCCTCCACTTT; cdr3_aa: CASSQGGSSPLHF
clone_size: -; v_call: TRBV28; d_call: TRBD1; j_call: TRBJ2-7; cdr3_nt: TGTGCCAGCAGGAACCGGGACAGGTCCTACGAGCAGTACTTC; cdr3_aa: CASRNRDRSYEQYF
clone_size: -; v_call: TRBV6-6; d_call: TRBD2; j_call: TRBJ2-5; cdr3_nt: TGTGCCAGCAGTTACGAAGCGGGGGCTTATGAGACCCAGTACTTC; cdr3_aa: CASSYEAGAYETQYF
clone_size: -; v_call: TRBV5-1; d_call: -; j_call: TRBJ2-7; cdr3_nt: TGCGCCAGCAGAGGAGACTCGTTACTCTACGAGCAGTACTTC; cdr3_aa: CASRGDSLLYEQYF
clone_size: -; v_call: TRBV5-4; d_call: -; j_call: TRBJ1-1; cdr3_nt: TGTGCCAGCAGCTTGGGAGGGATTGGTGGCACTGAAGCTTTCTTT; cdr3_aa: CASSLGGIGGTEAFF
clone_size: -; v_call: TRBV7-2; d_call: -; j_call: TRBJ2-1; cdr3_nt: TGTGCCAGCAGCAAAGTATCACAGATCTTCAACAATGAGCAGTTCTTC; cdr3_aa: CASSKVSQIFNNEQFF
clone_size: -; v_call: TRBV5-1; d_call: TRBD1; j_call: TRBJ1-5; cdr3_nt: TGCGCCAGCAGCCCCGGGACAGGGGTTGATCAGCCCCAGCATTTT; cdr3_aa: CASSPGTGVDQPQHF
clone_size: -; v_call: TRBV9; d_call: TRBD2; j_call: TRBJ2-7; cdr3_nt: TGTGCCAGCAGCTCCCTGACAGCGGGGGTCCACGAGCAGTACTTC; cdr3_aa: CASSSLTAGVHEQYF
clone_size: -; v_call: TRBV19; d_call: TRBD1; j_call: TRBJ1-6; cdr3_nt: TGTGCCAGTAGTATCATGGTCGGCCAGGGGGCTATCTCACCCCTCCACTTT; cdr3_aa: CASSIMVGQGAISPLHF